This entry lists 28 T cell receptor beta chains sequenced from one sample in a study of blood T cell repertoires in COVID-19 (TCRdb year 2020). The library was made by the immunoSEQ multiplex PCR assay. Entries here come from immuneACCESS through TCRdb and include only in-frame sequences with V and J called. Some clones fail to appear in such tables; in the studies checked, an unresolved V gene covers under half of the shortfall, and the cause of the remainder is unknown. Counted in this sample were about 150,000 clones; 87% of them appeared once. The top ten hold around 38% of the sample. The sequenced material came from peripheral blood. These receptors all stem from a man over 45 who had recovered from COVID-19.

This clone came up once. The chain is built from TRBV10-3 and TRBJ2-5, with 9 positions matching TRBD1. Germline loops: CDR1 ENHRY, CDR2 SYGVKD. J was trimmed by 2 bases and V by 8 bases; bases with no gene match: 0. This CDR3 is 12 amino acids long. The CDR3 reads CAIGQGQETQYF. The CDR3 region has the DNA TGTGCCATCGGACAGGGGCAAGAGACCCAGTACTTC.

The chain is built from TRBV7-6 and TRBJ2-7, with 11 positions matching TRBD1. The V and J ends lost 5 bases and 1 base, in that order; junction bases with no gene match: 4. The length of the CDR3 is 15 residues. Germline V CDR1 and CDR2: SGHVS, FNYEAQ. The CDR3 DNA is TGTGCCAGCAGCCTAGGGACAGGGGGGTCCTACGAGCAGTACTTC. Protein: CASSLGTGGSYEQYF.

The chain carries TRBV29-1 and TRBJ2-3, with 7 bases that match TRBD1. After removal of 6 bases from V and 0 bases from J, the junction contained 6 bases not matched to a gene. CDR1 and CDR2 (germline): SQVTM, ANQGSEA. The CDR3 has 14 residues. CDR3 nucleotides: TGCAGCGTCCCGACAGGGATCAGCACAGATACGCAGTATTTT. As protein: CSVPTGISTDTQYF.

The chain couples TRBV5-1 to TRBJ1-2; 8 bases align to TRBD1. V was pared by 5 bases and J by 4 bases, with 13 bases of the junction left unmatched. CDR1 is SGHRS and CDR2 is YFSETQ in the germline V gene. This CDR3 region has 16 residues. The chain's CDR3 is CASRQGGRGTSYGYTF. In nucleotides, the CDR3 is TGCGCCAGCAGACAGGGGGGCAGGGGCACATCCTATGGCTACACCTTC.

This clone has only one observation. The chain carries TRBV27 and TRBJ1-5; D gene uncertain. V was trimmed by 8 bases and J by 1 base, leaving 12 bases between them. The germline V gene has CDR1 MNHEY and CDR2 SMNVEV (reference sequence). This CDR3 is 14 amino acids long. The chain's CDR3 is CASGRPGSNQPQHF. The CDR3, as DNA: TGTGCCAGCGGACGGCCGGGGAGCAATCAGCCCCAGCATTTT.

The V and J genes are TRBV5-1 and TRBJ2-3, with D tentatively TRBD1 (6 bases). The CDR3 is 16 residues long. Deletions cut 1 base from V and 0 bases from J, with 12 bases between. Germline values: CDR1 SGHRS, CDR2 YFSETQ. The CDR3 DNA sequence: TGCGCCAGCAGCTTGCAGGGGTTATCTAGCACAGATACGCAGTATTTT. Protein: CASSLQGLSSTDTQYF.

This clone appeared a single time. The chain links TRBV9 to TRBJ2-5; D remains unclear. Germline CDR1 SGDLS, CDR2 YYNGEE. This CDR3 spans 14 amino acids. V lost 0 bases and J 5 bases, leaving 11 bases between the germline ends. The CDR3 loop is CASSVEPRPETQYF. The DNA for the CDR3 is TGTGCCAGCAGCGTAGAGCCTAGGCCGGAGACCCAGTACTTC.

The chain combines TRBV2 with TRBJ2-7; D not certain. With 7 bases removed from V and 6 bases from J, the gap between germline ends came to 13 bases. Germline CDR1 SNHLY, CDR2 FYNNEI. This CDR3 is 12 amino acids long. The CDR3 DNA sequence: TGTGCCAGCAACGGAGATAGCACCGAGCAGTACTTC. Translating it yields CASNGDSTEQYF.

V gene TRBV29-1 combines with J gene TRBJ2-7; TRBD1 matches 7 bases. J gave up 5 bases and V 6 bases, and 10 bases lay outside the gene matches. The germline V gene encodes CDR1 SQVTM and CDR2 ANQGSEA. This CDR3 comprises 13 residues. The CDR3 DNA sequence: TGCAGCGTAGCACAGGGGATGAGTCACGAGCAGTACTTC. It translates to CSVAQGMSHEQYF.

This clone was recorded once. The chain employs TRBV11-3 and TRBJ1-3; tentative D call: TRBD1 (6 bases). This CDR3 spans 15 amino acids. Trimming stripped 1 base from V and 2 bases from J, with 9 bases between. Germline values: CDR1 SGHNT, CDR2 YENEEA. CDR3 sequence: CASSLAGQTGNTIYF. The CDR3 DNA reads TGTGCCAGCAGCTTAGCCGGACAGACTGGAAACACCATATATTTT.

The chain employs TRBV5-1 and TRBJ2-3, with D perhaps matching TRBD2 (5 bases). Germline CDR1 and CDR2: SGHRS and YFSETQ. The ends were cut back, 4 bases at V and 2 bases at J, with 17 bases in the middle. The CDR3 is made up of 16 amino acids. CDR3 residues: CASSPRGTRVTDTQYF. CDR3 in DNA: TGCGCCAGCAGCCCTCGGGGTACCCGAGTCACAGATACGCAGTATTTT.

This chain uses TRBV12-5 with TRBJ1-2; no firm D call. The CDR3 contains 16 residues. The V end was cut by 3 bases, the J end by 2 bases, with 16 bases between. Germline V CDR1 and CDR2: LGHNT, FRNRAP. The CDR3 sequence: CASGFQEGSQNYGYTF. The CDR3 DNA reads as TGTGCTAGTGGTTTCCAAGAGGGTAGTCAAAACTATGGCTACACCTTC. The entire variable domain, with the rest obtained from reference TRBV12-5 and TRBJ1-2, is as follows: DARVTQTPRHKVTEMGQEVTMRCQPILGHNTVFWYRQTMMQGLELLAYFRNRAPLDDSGMPKDRFSAEMPDATLATLKIQPSEPRDSAVYFCASGFQEGSQNYGYTFGSGTRLTVV.

The chain uses TRBV19 and TRBJ1-5; weak D call: TRBD1 (5 bases). V lost 3 bases and J lost 5, with 14 bases in between. The CDR3 contains 15 residues. Germline CDR1 reads LNHDA; CDR2 reads SQIVND (reference sequence). CDR3 loop: CASSMSQGEHQPQHF. The CDR3 region has the DNA TGTGCCAGTAGTATGTCCCAGGGTGAGCATCAGCCCCAGCATTTT. Filled out from reference TRBV19 and TRBJ1-5, the complete variable domain reads DGGITQSPKYLFRKEGQNVTLSCEQNLNHDAMYWYRQDPGQGLRLIYYSQIVNDFQKGDIAEGYSVSREKKESFPLTVTSAQKNPTAFYLCASSMSQGEHQPQHFGDGTRLSIL.

V is TRBV30 and J is TRBJ2-5, with 9 bases aligning to TRBD1. CDR1 is GTSNPN, CDR2 SVGIG, per germline (reference sequence). The CDR3 sequence is 13 residues long. With 4 bases clipped from V and 5 bases from J, the junction kept 5 bases outside the gene matches. The CDR3 is CAWNTGGSETQYF. The CDR3 nucleotides read TGTGCCTGGAATACAGGGGGCTCCGAGACCCAGTACTTC.

The chain joins TRBV7-3 to TRBJ2-5, with 8 bases identical to TRBD1. CDR1 is SGHTA, CDR2 FQGTGA, per germline. V dropped 4 bases and J dropped 5; count of bases not matched to a gene: 9. The CDR3 extends over 15 amino acids. The CDR3 loop is CASSSGQGLGETQYF. CDR3 nucleotides: TGTGCCAGCAGCTCCGGACAGGGTCTCGGGGAGACCCAGTACTTC. The full variable domain, with the rest looked up from reference TRBV7-3 and TRBJ2-5, is GAGVSQTPSNKVTEKGKYVELRCDPISGHTALYWYRQSLGQGPEFLIYFQGTGAADDSGLPNDRFFAVRPEGSVSTLKIQRTERGDSAVYLCASSSGQGLGETQYFGPGTRLLVL.

The chain links TRBV3-1 (or the pseudogene TRBV3-2) to TRBJ2-3; 7 bases map to TRBD2. Trimming at V came to 4 bases and at J to 1 base, leaving 2 bases not matched to a gene. This CDR3 is 14 amino acids long. Germline loops: CDR1 LGHDT, CDR2 YNNKEL (reference sequence). The CDR3 DNA reads as TGTGCCAGCAGCCGCAGCGGGGGCACAGATACGCAGTATTTT. Amino acid sequence: CASSRSGGTDTQYF.

The V and J genes are TRBV2 and TRBJ1-1, with 7 bases lining up with TRBD1. There are 16 residues in the CDR3. Germline CDR1 and CDR2: SNHLY and FYNNEI. With 7 bases clipped from V and 6 bases from J, the junction kept 17 bases outside the gene matches. The DNA of the CDR3 is TGTGCCAGCAATTCGGGGAGACAGGGCCGCAGACCTGAAGCTTTCTTT. Translation gives CASNSGRQGRRPEAFF.

As concerns this clone: The sample contains more than one DNA sequence encoding this CDR3. The chain recombines TRBV4-3 with TRBJ2-3; TRBD2 matches at 7 bases. CDR1 is LGHNA, CDR2 YSLEER, per germline. V was clipped by 0 bases and J by 1 base; unmatched bases: 4. CDR3 length: 16 residues. The CDR3 loop is CASSQDPSGGTDTQYF. CDR3 coding DNA: TGCGCCAGCAGCCAAGATCCGAGCGGGGGCACAGATACGCAGTATTTT.

The chain joins TRBV7-8 to TRBJ1-2; no clear D. Germline assignment: CDR1 SGHVS and CDR2 FQNEAQ. The CDR3 totals 14 residues. The ends were cut back, 1 base at V and 3 bases at J, with 9 bases in the middle. CDR3 residues: CASSLDYTHYGYTF. CDR3 nucleotides: TGTGCCAGCAGCTTAGACTACACACACTATGGCTACACCTTC.

The CDR3 sequence: CASSLEVTMGYTF. Written as DNA, the CDR3 is TGTGCCAGCAGCTTAGAGGTCACTATGGGCTACACCTTC. The V and J genes are TRBV7-8 and TRBJ1-2; D ambiguous. The CDR3 extends over 13 amino acids. Per germline, CDR1 SGHVS and CDR2 FQNEAQ. V lost 1 base and J lost 8, with 11 bases in between.

This rearrangement joins TRBV25-1 to TRBJ1-2; D is perhaps TRBD1 (5 bases). V shed 2 bases and J shed 3 bases, with 7 bases lying between them. The CDR3 spans 13 residues. Germline V gene sequence: CDR1 MGHDK, CDR2 SYGVNS. The CDR3 sequence: CASSEKGYYGYTF. CDR3 DNA sequence: TGTGCCAGCAGTGAAAAGGGGTACTATGGCTACACCTTC.

About this clone itself: The junction departs from germline at one end; a sequencing error may be responsible. J is TRBJ2-1 and V is TRBV27; 8 bases map to TRBD2. From germline, CDR1 is MNHEY and CDR2 SMNVEV (reference sequence). The CDR3 consists of 14 residues. This chain's CDR3 is CAGRLAGGHVEQFF. CDR3 bases: TGTGCCGGCAGGCTGGCGGGGGGCCACGTTGAGCAGTTCTTC.

The chain is built from TRBV5-6 and TRBJ2-7, with 10 bases matching TRBD2. This CDR3 contains 14 residues. Germline CDR1 and CDR2: SGHDT and YYEEEE. V dropped 6 bases and J dropped 2; count of bases not matched to a gene: 5. DNA for the CDR3: TGTGCCAGCATGTGGACTAGCGGTACCTACGAGCAGTACTTC. This translates into CASMWTSGTYEQYF.

This chain joins TRBV5-4 and TRBJ1-5; no clear D gene. Germline V gives CDR1 SGHNT, CDR2 YYREEE (reference sequence). The length of the CDR3 is 13 residues. The V end was cut by 4 bases, the J end by 0 bases, with 5 bases between. Written as DNA, the CDR3 is TGTGCCAGCAGCGCGGATAGCAATCAGCCCCAGCATTTT. Protein sequence: CASSADSNQPQHF.

The chain employs TRBV6-5 and TRBJ1-1; the D is unclear. The CDR3 runs to 13 residues. CDR1 is MNHEY, CDR2 SVGAGI, per germline. With 1 base removed from V and 6 bases from J, the gap between germline ends came to 9 bases. The CDR3 here is CASSYLVGSEAFF. The CDR3 nucleotides are TGTGCCAGCAGTTACTTAGTGGGCTCTGAAGCTTTCTTT.

This chain uses TRBV29-1 with TRBJ2-1; 9 bases are shared with TRBD2. CDR3 length equals 13 residues. The V segment lost 4 bases and the J segment 7 bases; nucleotides outside the gene matches: 5. Per the germline V gene, CDR1 is SQVTM and CDR2 is ANQGSEA. For the CDR3, the DNA is TGCAGCGTTGCATGGACTAGCGTGAATGAGCAGTTCTTC. Translation: CSVAWTSVNEQFF.

This clone was seen a single time. J is TRBJ1-1 and V is TRBV12-3 or TRBV12-4; D is unresolved. V lost 4 bases, J lost 3 bases, and 9 bases lay in between. The CDR3 has 13 residues. This CDR3 is CASSSPPDTEAFF. The CDR3 bases are TGTGCCAGCAGTTCCCCCCCGGACACTGAAGCTTTCTTT.

V usage is TRBV18 and J usage is TRBJ1-5; 7 positions agree with TRBD1. The germline gives CDR1 KGHSH, CDR2 LQKENI. J lost 3 bases, V lost 3 bases, and 2 bases had no gene match. The CDR3 runs to 14 residues. CDR3 nucleotides: TGTGCCAGCTCACCCACAGGGGACAATCAGCCCCAGCATTTT. Protein: CASSPTGDNQPQHF.